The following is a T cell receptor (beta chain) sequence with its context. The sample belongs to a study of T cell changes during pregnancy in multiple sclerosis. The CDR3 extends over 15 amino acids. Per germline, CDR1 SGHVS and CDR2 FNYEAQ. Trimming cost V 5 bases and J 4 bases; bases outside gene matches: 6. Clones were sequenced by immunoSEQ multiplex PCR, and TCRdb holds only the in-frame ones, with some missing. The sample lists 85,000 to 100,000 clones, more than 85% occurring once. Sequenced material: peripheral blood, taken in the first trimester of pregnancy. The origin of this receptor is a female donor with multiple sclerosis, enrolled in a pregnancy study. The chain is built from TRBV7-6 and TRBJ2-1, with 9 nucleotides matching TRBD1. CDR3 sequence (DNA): TGTGCCAGCAGCCAAACAGGGGGCAATTACAATGAGCAGTTCTTC. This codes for CASSQTGGNYNEQFF.